These 32 T cell receptor beta chains were all obtained from the same sample, sequenced in a study of CD8+CD57+ T cells in acquired aplastic anemia. Patients chosen for sequencing had shown CD8+CD57+ cell expansion by flow cytometry. The use of genomic DNA as template underpinned the TCR beta VDJ and CDR3 profiling. Using its own MiXCR run on the reads, TCRdb lists one record per CDR3 protein. The sample records approximately 160,000 distinct CDR3 sequences, approximately 44% being singletons. Source material: sorted CD4+, CD8+, or CD8+CD57+ T cells (not recorded which) from PBMCs. The receptor source for this set is a human donor with aplastic anemia.

This clonotype has a count of ten or more. This chain connects TRBV9 to TRBJ1-4; possible D gene TRBD1, 6 bases. The germline V and J ends were trimmed by 0 bases and 5 bases, with 11 bases remaining between them. Germline V CDR1 and CDR2: SGDLS, YYNGEE. This CDR3 is 15 amino acids long. The chain's CDR3 is CASSVAGQRNEKLFF. The CDR3 DNA follows: TGTGCCAGCAGCGTAGCGGGACAAAGGAATGAAAAACTGTTTTTT.

Many counts were recorded for this clonotype. This chain joins TRBV29-1 and TRBJ2-1; the match to TRBD2 covers 14 bases. The CDR3 has 16 amino acids. V shed 6 bases, J shed 2 bases, and the junction held 6 bases outside the gene matches. Germline V CDR1 and CDR2: SQVTM, ANQGSEA. CDR3 sequence (DNA): TGCAGCGTGGGCGGACTAGCGGGAGGCCCCTACAATGAGCAGTTCTTC. This translates into CSVGGLAGGPYNEQFF.

V is TRBV15 and J is TRBJ2-7; a weak D match, TRBD2 (5 bases). The CDR3 sequence is 15 residues long. Germline V lookup: CDR1 LNHNV, CDR2 YYDKDF (reference sequence). Trimming removed 0 bases from V and 7 bases from J, with 16 bases in between. Here the CDR3 reads CATSRDTETEREQYF. CDR3 nucleotide sequence: TGTGCCACCAGCAGAGATACGGAAACGGAGCGGGAGCAGTACTTC.

The sample holds many counts of this clonotype. V gene TRBV3-1 combines with J gene TRBJ1-6; TRBD1 aligns across 7 bases. The CDR3 has 14 residues. V trimming: 2 bases; J trimming: 10 bases; junction bases outside the gene matches: 5. The V gene's germline CDR1 is LGHDT and CDR2 YNNKEL (reference sequence). The CDR3, as DNA: TGTGCCAGCAGCCAATGGGACAGTGCATCACCCCTCCACTTT. It specifies CASSQWDSASPLHF.

This clonotype was detected many times. This chain connects TRBV5-1 to TRBJ2-3; the D is unclear. V lost 5 bases and J lost 2, with 12 bases in between. Germline assignment: CDR1 SGHRS and CDR2 YFSETQ. The CDR3 is 14 residues long. The CDR3 is CASRVLVLTDTQYF. CDR3 sequence (DNA): TGCGCCAGCAGGGTGTTGGTCCTCACAGATACGCAGTATTTT.

The table lists this clonotype with a few counts. The genes are TRBV30 and TRBJ1-6; D may be TRBD1 (6 bases). The germline V gene has CDR1 GTSNPN and CDR2 SVGIG (reference sequence). Trimming took 3 bases from V and 7 from J, leaving 19 bases between them. The CDR3 totals 16 residues. The CDR3 is CAWSVGQQGMNSPLHF. CDR3 nucleotides: TGTGCCTGGAGCGTAGGGCAACAGGGTATGAATTCACCCCTCCACTTT.

Within the sample, this clonotype is medium-sized (0.01 to 0.1%). The rearrangement links TRBV5-1 to TRBJ1-6, with 7 bases fitting TRBD1. Germline CDR1 SGHRS, CDR2 YFSETQ. The CDR3 contains 15 residues. Trimming at V came to 0 bases and at J to 6 bases, leaving 3 bases not matched to a gene. The CDR3 DNA is TGCGCCAGCAGCTTGGACAGGGGTACTAATTCACCCCTCCACTTT. Its protein is CASSLDRGTNSPLHF.

In its sample, this clonotype was seen many times. The chain uses TRBV7-3 and TRBJ2-1, with 10 bases identical to TRBD2. This CDR3 has 16 residues. V lost 5 bases to trimming and J lost 1 base; unmatched junction nucleotides: 5. Germline lookup yields CDR1 SGHTA and CDR2 FQGTGA. The CDR3 protein is CASSPSGGASYNEQFF. The CDR3 DNA follows: TGTGCCAGCAGCCCGAGCGGGGGGGCTTCCTACAATGAGCAGTTCTTC.

V and J are TRBV7-2 and TRBJ2-5, with TRBD1 identical over 8 bases. J gave up 2 bases and V 6 bases, and 2 bases lay outside the gene matches. Per the germline V gene, CDR1 is SGHTA and CDR2 is FQGNSA. The CDR3 is 13 amino acids. CDR3 amino acids: CASSRTGQETQYF. DNA for the CDR3: TGTGCCAGCAGTAGGACAGGGCAAGAGACCCAGTACTTC.

The chain carries TRBV4-2 and TRBJ1-2; D is uncertain. Trimming took 5 bases from V and 8 from J, leaving 12 bases between them. CDR3 length: 12 amino acids. Germline assignment: CDR1 LGHNA and CDR2 YNFKEQ. The CDR3 coding sequence is TGTGCCAGCAGCTTAGGGTTTTCAGGCTACACCTTC. Translating it yields CASSLGFSGYTF.

The rearrangement uses TRBV19 and TRBJ2-7, with 9 bases lining up with TRBD1. CDR3 length: 14 amino acids. Per the germline V gene, CDR1 is LNHDA and CDR2 is SQIVND (reference sequence). V lost 4 bases to trimming and J lost 5 bases; unmatched junction nucleotides: 6. The CDR3, as DNA: TGTGCCAGTAGTACCCGGGGACAGGGCCACGAGCAGTACTTC. It specifies CASSTRGQGHEQYF.

Here the CDR3 reads CSASLWTSGQNEQFF. CDR3 nucleotide sequence: TGCAGTGCTAGCCTCTGGACTAGCGGGCAGAATGAGCAGTTCTTC. This rearrangement joins TRBV20-1 to TRBJ2-1, with TRBD2 matching 11 bases. With 3 bases clipped from V and 7 bases from J, the junction kept 8 bases outside the gene matches. This CDR3 has 15 amino acids. The germline V gene encodes CDR1 DFQATT and CDR2 SNEGSKA (reference sequence).

The sample holds a few counts of this clonotype. The genes are TRBV10-3 and TRBJ2-7; 8 nucleotides agree with TRBD1. J lost 2 bases, V lost 4 bases, and 4 bases had no gene match. Germline CDR1 reads ENHRY; CDR2 reads SYGVKD. The CDR3 is 14 amino acids. The CDR3 bases are TGTGCCATCAGTGGGACAGGGCCCGCCTACGAGCAGTACTTC. Encoded protein: CAISGTGPAYEQYF.

This clonotype was recorded many times. This chain joins TRBV15 and TRBJ2-2; a weak D match, TRBD1 (6 bases). CDR1 and CDR2 (germline): LNHNV, YYDKDF (reference sequence). CDR3 length: 15 residues. Trimming took 5 bases from V and 4 from J, leaving 14 bases between them. As DNA, the CDR3 is TGTGCCACCAGCCCGGCCCCCAGGGGCACCGGGGAGCTGTTTTTT. Its protein product is CATSPAPRGTGELFF.

This clonotype was found many times. This chain uses TRBV6-1 with TRBJ1-6, with D maybe TRBD1 (5 bases). Germline V gene lookup returns CDR1 MNHNS and CDR2 SASEGT. The CDR3 covers 14 residues. V was clipped by 7 bases and J by 6 bases, with 13 bases between them. The CDR3 is CASKLQDFNSPLHF. The CDR3 DNA is TGTGCCAGCAAATTACAGGACTTTAATTCACCCCTCCACTTT.

V is TRBV10-3 and J is TRBJ1-2; D not certain. This CDR3 is 12 amino acids long. V lost 7 bases, J lost 8 bases, and 14 bases lay in between. Germline assignment: CDR1 ENHRY and CDR2 SYGVKD. For the CDR3, the DNA is TGTGCCATCATGGCTATCACCGGGGGCTACACCTTC. Its protein is CAIMAITGGYTF.

This clonotype was seen repeatedly, ten times or more. The genes are TRBV20-1 and TRBJ2-5; D possibly matches TRBD1 or TRBD2 (5 bases each). V lost 6 bases to trimming and J lost 2 bases, with 19 bases between them. From germline, CDR1 is DFQATT and CDR2 SNEGSKA (reference sequence). The CDR3 is 15 amino acids. The CDR3 nucleotides read TGCAGTGCGACCCGACGAGGGGAGCCACAAGAGACCCAGTACTTC. Translation gives CSATRRGEPQETQYF.

This clonotype was seen ten or more times. The chain uses TRBV10-3 and TRBJ1-3; 7 positions match TRBD1. From germline, CDR1 is ENHRY and CDR2 SYGVKD. After removal of 3 bases from V and 0 bases from J, the junction contained 8 bases not matched to a gene. This CDR3 has 17 residues. The CDR3 nucleotides read TGTGCCATCAGTGAACTGACAGGGAAAAGCTCTGGAAACACCATATATTTT. Its translation: CAISELTGKSSGNTIYF.

The J gene is TRBJ2-1, the V gene TRBV11-2; maybe TRBD2 (7 bases). V lost 5 bases and J 0 bases, leaving 14 bases between the germline ends. Germline CDR1 reads SGHAT; CDR2 reads FQNNGV. There are 16 residues in the CDR3. The CDR3: CASSPGGGASYNEQFF. The CDR3 nucleotides read TGTGCCAGCAGCCCGGGTGGGGGGGCCTCCTACAATGAGCAGTTCTTC.

V usage is TRBV19 and J usage is TRBJ1-1; D unresolved. The CDR3 length is 14 residues. Per germline, CDR1 LNHDA and CDR2 SQIVND (reference sequence). The germline V and J ends were trimmed by 1 base and 2 bases, with 8 bases remaining between them. The CDR3 here is CASSIVVGNTEAFF. The CDR3 DNA is TGTGCCAGTAGTATAGTAGTAGGCAACACTGAAGCTTTCTTT.

The J gene is TRBJ1-2, the V gene TRBV9; 9 bases are a match to TRBD1. Germline V lookup: CDR1 SGDLS, CDR2 YYNGEE. The CDR3 is made up of 15 amino acids. Losses at the gene ends were 4 bases for V and 4 bases for J; bases not matched to a gene: 8. The CDR3 sequence is CASSISRDRVYGYTF. The CDR3 DNA reads as TGTGCCAGCAGCATAAGCCGGGACAGGGTCTATGGCTACACCTTC. Using reference TRBV9 and TRBJ1-2 for the parts outside the CDR3, the full variable domain is DSGVTQTPKHLITATGQRVTLRCSPRSGDLSVYWYQQSLDQGLQFLIQYYNGEERAKGNILERFSAQQFPDLHSELNLSSLELGDSALYFCASSISRDRVYGYTFGSGTRLTVV.

This clonotype was observed at least ten times. The J gene is TRBJ2-1, the V gene TRBV6-1, with D unclear. CDR3 size: 14 residues. The germline V gene encodes CDR1 MNHNS and CDR2 SASEGT. Trimming stripped 6 bases from V and 0 bases from J, with 9 bases between. The CDR3, as DNA: TGTGCCAGCAGAGCGTTGAGCTCCTACAATGAGCAGTTCTTC. Protein: CASRALSSYNEQFF.

The CDR3 reads CASIIWGQGTDYEQYF. The CDR3 DNA follows: TGTGCCAGCATAATTTGGGGACAGGGGACGGATTACGAGCAGTACTTC. The chain carries TRBV6-1 and TRBJ2-7; 10 bases map to TRBD1. V was pared by 7 bases and J by 4 bases, with 13 bases of the junction left unmatched. The CDR3 totals 16 residues. CDR1 and CDR2 from the germline V gene are MNHNS and SASEGT.

This clonotype occurred a few times. A much larger clone differs by one base, so this may be a read error. The chain is built from TRBV11-1 and TRBJ2-1, with 11 bases fitting TRBD2. This CDR3 region has 15 residues. In germline, CDR1 is SGHAT, CDR2 FQDESV (reference sequence). CDR3 nucleotide sequence: TGTGCCAGCAGCCCGGGACTAGCGGCATACAATGAGGAGTTCTTC. Its translation is CASSPGLAAYNEEFF. Variable domain in full (rest from reference TRBV11-1 and TRBJ2-1): EAEVAQSPRYKITEKSQAVAFWCDPISGHATLYWYRQILGQGPELLVQFQDESVVDDSQLPKDRFSAERLKGVDSTLKIQPAELGDSAMYLCASSPGLAAYNEEFFGPGTRLTVL.

The rearrangement uses TRBV15 and TRBJ2-3, with TRBD2 identical over 7 bases. This CDR3 region has 15 residues. Germline CDR1 and CDR2: LNHNV and YYDKDF (reference sequence). V dropped 3 bases and J dropped 4; count of bases not matched to a gene: 7. This CDR3 reads CATSSLLLASDTQYF. The CDR3 bases are TGTGCCACCAGCAGTCTATTACTAGCGTCAGATACGCAGTATTTT.

There are many counts of this clonotype. The chain recombines TRBV5-4 with TRBJ1-2; D is ambiguous. Trimming took off 4 bases at V and 3 bases at J, with 13 bases between the two ends. The CDR3 is 14 amino acids. The germline V gene encodes CDR1 SGHNT and CDR2 YYREEE (reference sequence). CDR3 region: CASSHVDGDYGYTF. DNA for the CDR3: TGTGCCAGCAGCCATGTGGACGGGGACTATGGCTACACCTTC.

On this clonotype itself: One junction end does not reproduce the germline sequence, and a read error may be involved. This chain connects TRBV5-6 to TRBJ2-2; TRBD1 matches at 8 bases. Germline loops: CDR1 SGHDT, CDR2 YYEEEE. The CDR3 is made up of 18 amino acids. The CDR3: CASSLGLLQGANTGELFF. In DNA form, the CDR3 reads TGTGCCAGCAGCCTCGGACTCCTTCAGGGGGCAAACACTGGGGAGCTGTTTTTT.

This clonotype was picked up many times. In DNA form, the CDR3 reads TGTGCCAGTATTTCGGGACAGCGGTCTGGTGGCTACACCTTC. It encodes CASISGQRSGGYTF. The V and J genes are TRBV19 and TRBJ1-2; 7 positions agree with TRBD1. CDR1 and CDR2 from the germline V gene are LNHDA and SQIVND (reference sequence). CDR3 size: 14 residues. Germline trimming cut 7 bases from V and 7 bases from J; bases unmatched to any gene: 12.

This chain links TRBV19 with TRBJ1-6; TRBD1 is a possible D gene (5 bases). The CDR3 loop spans 14 amino acids. Trimming removed 7 bases at V and 5 bases at J, with 12 bases between. The germline V gene encodes CDR1 LNHDA and CDR2 SQIVND (reference sequence). This CDR3 reads CASKQGSNNSPLHF. In DNA, the CDR3 is TGTGCCAGTAAGCAGGGATCAAATAATTCACCCCTCCACTTT.

This clonotype was detected a few times. The CDR3 is CASSYSKFERPNTEAFF. The CDR3 DNA is TGTGCCAGCAGTTACTCGAAGTTTGAACGGCCGAACACTGAAGCTTTCTTT. J is TRBJ1-1 and V is TRBV6-5; D gene unclear. Trimming pared 0 bases from V and 1 base from J, leaving 15 bases between. From germline, CDR1 is MNHEY and CDR2 SVGAGI. The CDR3 extends over 17 amino acids.

This clonotype was picked up many times. The DNA is left out, because the CDR3 cannot be placed on it with certainty; the CDR3 is given as TCRdb lists it. V gene TRBV7-5 combines with J gene TRBJ2-7; the DNA was not used to check the table's D call, TRBD1. TRBV7-5 is annotated as a pseudogene. The CDR3 adds up to 15 amino acids, both ends counted. CDR3 amino acids: CISVSEAQDMYEQYF.

This clonotype was seen repeatedly, ten times or more. The chain uses TRBV15 and TRBJ1-2, with unresolved D. The CDR3 runs 17 residues. CDR1 and CDR2 from the germline V gene are LNHNV and YYDKDF (reference sequence). V was pared by 0 bases and J by 7 bases, with 21 bases between. CDR3 coding DNA: TGTGCCACCAGCAGAGATAAGGTGGGCGGGGATAACGGTGGCTACACCTTC. Protein product: CATSRDKVGGDNGGYTF. Filled out from reference TRBV15 and TRBJ1-2, the complete variable domain reads DAMVIQNPRYQVTQFGKPVTLSCSQTLNHNVMYWYQQKSSQAPKLLFHYYDKDFNNEADTPDNFQSRRPNTSFCFLDIRSPGLGDTAMYLCATSRDKVGGDNGGYTFGSGTRLTVV.